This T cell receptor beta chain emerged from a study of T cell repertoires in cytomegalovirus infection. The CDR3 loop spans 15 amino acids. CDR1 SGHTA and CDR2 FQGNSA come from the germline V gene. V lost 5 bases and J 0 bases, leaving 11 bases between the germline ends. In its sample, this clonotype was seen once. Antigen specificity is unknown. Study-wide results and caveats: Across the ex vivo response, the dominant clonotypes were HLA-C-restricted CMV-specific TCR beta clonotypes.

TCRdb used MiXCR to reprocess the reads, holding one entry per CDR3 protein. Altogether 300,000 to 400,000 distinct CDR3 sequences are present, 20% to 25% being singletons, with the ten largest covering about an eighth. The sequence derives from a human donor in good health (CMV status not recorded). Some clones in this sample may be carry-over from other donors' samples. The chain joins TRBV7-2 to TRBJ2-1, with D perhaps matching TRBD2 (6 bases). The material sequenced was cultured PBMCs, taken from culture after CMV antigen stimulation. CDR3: CASSISGLSYNEQFF. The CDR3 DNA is TGTGCCAGCAGCATTAGCGGCCTCTCCTACAATGAGCAGTTCTTC.